The 11 T cell receptor beta chains reported below all come from one sample, sequenced in a study of response to subunit inactivated influenza vaccine. TCRdb re-derived calls from the RT-PCR reads in MiXCR, one entry per CDR3 protein. The repertoire holds roughly 520,000 distinct CDR3 sequences, with over 25% as singletons. This sample comprised CD4+ T cells sorted from PBMCs, obtained around 5 days after vaccination. Receptors were obtained from a man aged 50-59 years who received an inactivated influenza vaccine.

This clonotype was observed a handful of times. The gene calls are TRBV12-3 or TRBV12-4 and TRBJ1-1; weak D call: TRBD1 (5 bases). The CDR3 has 14 residues. Deletions cut 4 bases from V and 0 bases from J, with 9 bases between. The CDR3 loop is CASSWTSVNTEAFF. CDR3 in DNA: TGTGCCAGCAGTTGGACAAGTGTGAACACTGAAGCTTTCTTT.

This clonotype was found many times. The CDR3 region has the DNA TGTGCCAGCAGTTTCGACATCTATGGCTACACCTTC. The encoded protein is CASSFDIYGYTF. The chain employs TRBV7-9 and TRBJ1-2; no clear D gene. The germline gives CDR1 SEHNR, CDR2 FQNEAQ (reference sequence). Trimming cost V 6 bases and J 4 bases, with 9 bases left between them. CDR3 length: 12 residues.

As regards this clonotype: The conserved closing phenylalanine or tryptophan is absent in this CDR3, likely reflecting a read error. The rearrangement links TRBV5-1 to TRBJ1-5, with D tentatively TRBD1 (5 bases). The CDR3 has 13 amino acids. Germline V gene lookup returns CDR1 SGHRS and CDR2 YFSETQ. Trimming took off 4 bases at V and 7 bases at J, with 12 bases between the two ends. The CDR3 sequence: CASSRTLGQPQHS. The CDR3 nucleotides are TGCGCCAGCAGCCGGACATTGGGGCAGCCCCAGCATTCT.

V gene TRBV27 combines with J gene TRBJ2-7, with D perhaps matching TRBD2 (6 bases). This CDR3 spans 13 amino acids. Trimming pared 5 bases from V and 0 bases from J, leaving 8 bases between. Germline CDR1 MNHEY, CDR2 SMNVEV (reference sequence). CDR3 nucleotide sequence: TGTGCCAGCAGTGGGGGGAGCTCCTACGAGCAGTACTTC. As protein: CASSGGSSYEQYF.

This clonotype has only a few counts. The chain combines TRBV18 with TRBJ1-1; D perhaps matches TRBD1 (6 bases). The length of the CDR3 is 15 residues. Per the germline V gene, CDR1 is KGHSH and CDR2 is LQKENI. With 3 bases removed from V and 1 base from J, the gap between germline ends came to 12 bases. The CDR3: CASSPMGGRNTEAFF. The CDR3 DNA reads as TGTGCCAGCTCACCGATGGGGGGGCGGAACACTGAAGCTTTCTTT.

This clonotype was recorded at least ten times. The rearrangement links TRBV6-5 to TRBJ1-5; a possible D gene is TRBD1 (5 bases). With 7 bases removed from V and 0 bases from J, the gap between germline ends came to 16 bases. The CDR3 length is 16 residues. CDR1 is MNHEY, CDR2 SVGAGI, per germline. CDR3 sequence reads: CASNPGPRISNQPQHF. In DNA, the CDR3 is TGTGCCAGCAACCCGGGACCCAGAATTAGCAATCAGCCCCAGCATTTT.

This chain connects TRBV29-1 to TRBJ2-1; D possibly corresponds to TRBD1 (6 bases). The V end lost 7 bases, the J end lost 0 bases, and 13 bases lay between the germline ends. The CDR3 loop spans 14 amino acids. Germline V CDR1 and CDR2: SQVTM, ANQGSEA. As DNA, the CDR3 is TGCAGCGCCGTAGGGGGTACCTCCTACAATGAGCAGTTCTTC. Translation: CSAVGGTSYNEQFF.

This clonotype was observed a few times. CDR3 DNA sequence: TGTGCCAGCAGCCAAGAGGACACTAGCGGGAGAGGTTACAATGAGCAGTTCTTC. Residues: CASSQEDTSGRGYNEQFF. The chain carries TRBV14 and TRBJ2-1, with TRBD2 matching over 11 bases. V gave up 0 bases and J gave up 4 bases; unmatched junction bases: 8. This CDR3 contains 18 residues. Germline assignment: CDR1 SGHDN and CDR2 FVKESK. Filled out from reference TRBV14 and TRBJ2-1, the complete variable domain reads EAGVTQFPSHSVIEKGQTVTLRCDPISGHDNLYWYRRVMGKEIKFLLHFVKESKQDESGMPNNRFLAERTGGTYSTLKVQPAELEDSGVYFCASSQEDTSGRGYNEQFFGPGTRLTVL.

The chain employs TRBV28 and TRBJ2-7, with 9 bases lining up with TRBD1. This CDR3 has 13 residues. J was trimmed by 3 bases and V by 6 bases; bases with no gene match: 3. Germline-derived CDR1 and CDR2 are MDHEN and SYDVKM. The CDR3 region is CASRPGQGYEQYF. Written as DNA, the CDR3 is TGTGCCAGCAGGCCGGGACAGGGCTACGAGCAGTACTTC.

The V gene is TRBV20-1, the J gene TRBJ2-1; no reliable D call. Germline loops: CDR1 DFQATT, CDR2 SNEGSKA (reference sequence). V lost 3 bases and J lost 7, with 7 bases in between. CDR3 length: 11 residues. The CDR3 nucleotides are TGCAGTGCTAGTCCAAGGAATGAGCAGTTCTTC. This encodes CSASPRNEQFF.

Only a few counts were recorded for this clonotype. J is TRBJ1-2 and V is TRBV12-3 or TRBV12-4; D not resolved. V dropped 4 bases and J dropped 0 bases, with 6 bases sitting between them. The CDR3 is 13 residues long. Written as DNA, the CDR3 is TGTGCCAGCAGTTATGGCCCTAACTATGGCTACACCTTC. As protein: CASSYGPNYGYTF.